These 9 T cell receptor beta chains came from one sample sequenced in a study of blood T cell repertoires in COVID-19 (TCRdb year 2020). The method behind the library was the immunoSEQ multiplex PCR assay. TCRdb holds this immuneACCESS table with in-frame rearrangements only. Some clones are missing; in checked studies, unresolved V genes explain under half, and the rest has no known cause. The sample includes hundreds of thousands of clones, with 75% to 85% observed a single time. The ten most abundant clones make up 5.1% of the sample. The sequencing input was peripheral blood. Every receptor here comes from a man in his fifties with active or convalescent COVID-19.

The chain recombines TRBV3-1 (or the pseudogene TRBV3-2) with TRBJ1-4; D not certain. V lost 5 bases to trimming and J lost 5 bases, with 12 bases between them. The CDR3 runs 14 residues. Germline V gene lookup returns CDR1 LGHDT and CDR2 YNNKEL (reference sequence). Here the CDR3 reads CASSSTTGNEKLFF. CDR3 bases: TGTGCCAGCAGCTCGACAACGGGAAATGAAAAACTGTTTTTT.

The V and J genes are TRBV7-6 and TRBJ2-5; TRBD2 agrees at 7 bases. Germline CDR1 and CDR2: SGHVS and FNYEAQ. The V and J ends lost 5 bases and 2 bases, in that order; junction bases with no gene match: 14. CDR3 size: 17 residues. CDR3: CASSAAPLARDQETQYF. Here the CDR3 DNA reads TGTGCCAGCAGCGCAGCTCCACTAGCGAGAGATCAAGAGACCCAGTACTTC. The whole variable domain, remainder taken from reference TRBV7-6 and TRBJ2-5, is GAGVSQSPRYKVTKRGQDVALRCDPISGHVSLYWYRQALGQGPEFLTYFNYEAQQDKSGLPNDRFSAERPEGSISTLTIQRTEQRDSAMYRCASSAAPLARDQETQYFGPGTRLLVL.

The J gene is TRBJ2-2, the V gene TRBV19, with 8 bases lining up with TRBD1. The J segment lost 0 bases and the V segment lost 8 bases, leaving 2 bases of the junction unmatched. Germline lookup yields CDR1 LNHDA and CDR2 SQIVND (reference sequence). CDR3 size: 14 residues. In DNA, the CDR3 is TGTGCCAGTGGGACAGGACCGAACACCGGGGAGCTGTTTTTT. Protein: CASGTGPNTGELFF.

The rearrangement joins TRBV7-3 to TRBJ2-3; D perhaps matches TRBD2 (5 bases). Trimming removed 5 bases at V and 2 bases at J, with 11 bases between. This CDR3 has 14 amino acids. Germline V gives CDR1 SGHTA, CDR2 FQGTGA. CDR3 sequence (DNA): TGTGCCAGCAGCCAAGCCGGACTCACAGATACGCAGTATTTT. Translation gives CASSQAGLTDTQYF.

The table lists this clone with a count of one. The gene calls are TRBV7-3 and TRBJ2-1; D not certain. The CDR3 totals 19 residues. Germline V gene lookup returns CDR1 SGHTA and CDR2 FQGTGA. V was shortened by 5 bases and J by 2 bases, with 25 bases between the two germline ends. The CDR3 DNA is TGTGCCAGCAGCCTCCGAAGGCCTAGAAAGTTTCACGCCTACAATGAGCAGTTCTTC. This codes for CASSLRRPRKFHAYNEQFF.

V usage is TRBV5-4 and J usage is TRBJ2-7; 9 nucleotides agree with TRBD2. There are 15 residues in the CDR3. V dropped 4 bases and J dropped 3; count of bases not matched to a gene: 8. Germline V CDR1 and CDR2: SGHNT, YYREEE (reference sequence). CDR3 amino acids: CASSSRTSAHYEQYF. CDR3 coding DNA: TGTGCCAGCAGCAGTAGGACTAGCGCGCACTACGAGCAGTACTTC. The full variable domain, in which reference TRBV5-4 and TRBJ2-7 provide the parts outside the CDR3, is ETGVTQSPTHLIKTRGQQVTLRCSSQSGHNTVSWYQQALGQGPQFIFQYYREEENGRGNFPPRFSGLQFPNYSSELNVNALELDDSALYLCASSSRTSAHYEQYFGPGTRLTVT.

CDR3 nucleotides: TGTGCCAGCACGGGACTAGCGGGACCCGCAGATACGCAGTATTTT. This translates into CASTGLAGPADTQYF. The gene calls are TRBV28 and TRBJ2-3, with 13 bases fitting TRBD2. CDR1 and CDR2 (germline): MDHEN, SYDVKM. V lost 7 bases to trimming and J lost 4 bases; unmatched junction nucleotides: 5. The CDR3 consists of 15 residues.

The chain joins TRBV27 to TRBJ2-1, with a tentative D call TRBD1 (5 bases). The CDR3 is 14 residues long. The germline CDR1 and CDR2 sequences are MNHEY and SMNVEV (reference sequence). Trimming took 8 bases from V and 4 from J, leaving 15 bases between them. CDR3 residues: CASRQFGPYNEQFF. CDR3 nucleotides: TGTGCCAGCCGACAGTTTGGCCCATACAATGAGCAGTTCTTC.

The sample holds a few counts of this clone. The CDR3: CATQGNTEAFF. The CDR3 coding sequence is TGTGCCACGCAGGGGAACACTGAAGCTTTCTTT. The chain employs TRBV6-6 and TRBJ1-1; D possibly corresponds to TRBD1 (5 bases). Germline V CDR1 and CDR2: MNHNY, SVGAGI (reference sequence). The CDR3 extends over 11 amino acids. The V end lost 10 bases, the J end lost 1 base, and 7 bases lay between the germline ends.